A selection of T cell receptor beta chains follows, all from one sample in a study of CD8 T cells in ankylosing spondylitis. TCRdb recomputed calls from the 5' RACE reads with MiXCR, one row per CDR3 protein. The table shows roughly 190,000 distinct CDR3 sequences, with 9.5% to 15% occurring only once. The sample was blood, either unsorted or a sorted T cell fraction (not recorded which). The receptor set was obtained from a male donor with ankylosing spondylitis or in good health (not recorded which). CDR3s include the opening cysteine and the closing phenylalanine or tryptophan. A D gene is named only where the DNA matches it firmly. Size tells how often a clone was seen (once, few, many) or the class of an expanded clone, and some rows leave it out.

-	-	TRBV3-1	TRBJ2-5	CASSPSLASQGETQYF	TGTGCCAGCAGCCCCTCGCTAGCGTCTCAGGGGGAGACCCAGTACTTC
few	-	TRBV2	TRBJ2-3	CASRDVVTDTQYF	TGTGCCAGCCGCGACGTAGTGACAGATACGCAGTATTTT
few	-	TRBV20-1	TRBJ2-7	CSASTGSPYEQYF	TGCAGTGCTAGCACGGGATCTCCCTACGAGCAGTACTTC
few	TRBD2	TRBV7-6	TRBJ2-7	CASSSGSGISYEQYF	TGTGCCAGCAGTTCAGGTAGCGGGATCTCCTACGAGCAGTACTTC
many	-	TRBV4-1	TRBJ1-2	CASSQDNGQGDYGYTF	TGCGCCAGCAGCCAAGATAACGGACAAGGGGACTATGGCTACACCTTC
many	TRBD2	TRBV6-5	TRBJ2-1	CASSYSISGLAGEDEQFF	TGTGCCAGCAGTTACTCCATCTCTGGGCTAGCGGGAGAGGATGAGCAGTTCTTC
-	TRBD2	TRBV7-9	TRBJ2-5	CASSLGGSPETQYF	TGTGCCAGCAGCTTAGGCGGGAGTCCCGAGACCCAGTACTTC
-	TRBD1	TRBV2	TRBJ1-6	CASSEVTGGNSPLHF	TGTGCCAGCAGTGAGGTGACAGGGGGCAATTCACCCCTCCACTTT
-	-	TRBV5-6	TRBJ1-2	CASSLNSRSYGYTF	TGTGCCAGCAGCTTAAACAGTCGGTCCTATGGCTACACCTTC
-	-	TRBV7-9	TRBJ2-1	CASSLAANEQFF	TGTGCCAGCAGCCTAGCAGCCAATGAGCAGTTCTTC
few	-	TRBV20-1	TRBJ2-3	CSARDLAGASPYTDTQYF	TGCAGTGCTAGAGATCTGGCGGGGGCATCGCCTTACACAGATACGCAGTATTTT
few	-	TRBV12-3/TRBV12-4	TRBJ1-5	CASSLGGTINQPQHF	TGTGCCAGCAGTTTAGGGGGCACGATCAATCAGCCCCAGCATTTT
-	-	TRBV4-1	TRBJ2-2	CASSPVVVGGELFF	TGCGCCAGCAGCCCTGTAGTGGTTGGCGGGGAGCTGTTTTTT
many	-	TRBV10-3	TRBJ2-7	CAISDWEAGTYEQYF	TGTGCCATCAGTGATTGGGAGGCAGGGACCTACGAGCAGTACTTC
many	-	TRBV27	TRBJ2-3	CASVQAGADTQYF	TGTGCCAGCGTCCAGGCAGGGGCAGATACGCAGTATTTT
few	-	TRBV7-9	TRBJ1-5	CASSSQGVNQPQHF	TGTGCCAGCAGCTCGCAAGGAGTCAATCAGCCCCAGCATTTT
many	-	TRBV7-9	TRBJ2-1	CASSRQVGNEQFF	TGTGCCAGCAGCCGACAGGTCGGCAATGAGCAGTTCTTC
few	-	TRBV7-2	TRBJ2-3	CASSFLSGGAVDTQYF	TGTGCCAGCAGCTTCCTCTCAGGGGGGGCCGTAGATACGCAGTATTTT
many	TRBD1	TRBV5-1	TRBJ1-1	CASSWGQGGTEAFF	TGCGCCAGCAGCTGGGGACAGGGAGGCACTGAAGCTTTCTTT
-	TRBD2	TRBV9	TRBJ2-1	CASSVEREPYNEQFF	TGTGCCAGCAGCGTGGAGCGGGAACCCTACAATGAGCAGTTCTTC
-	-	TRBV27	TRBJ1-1	CASSLGRVVTEAFF	TGTGCCAGCAGTTTGGGCAGGGTAGTCACTGAAGCTTTCTTT
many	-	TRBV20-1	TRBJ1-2	CSAREWLGSENYGYTF	TGCAGTGCTAGAGAATGGCTCGGCAGCGAGAACTATGGCTACACCTTC
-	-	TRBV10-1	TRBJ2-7	CASGGRGYEQYF	TGCGCCAGTGGAGGGCGCGGATACGAGCAGTACTTC
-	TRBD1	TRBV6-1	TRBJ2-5	CASSEGGTGAIQETQYF	TGTGCCAGCAGTGAAGGAGGGACAGGGGCAATCCAAGAGACCCAGTACTTC
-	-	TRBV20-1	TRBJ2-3	CSARVQGPQYF	TGCAGTGCTAGAGTTCAAGGACCGCAGTATTTT
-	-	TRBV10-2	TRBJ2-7	CATLGGEKNPYEQYF	TGCGCCACCCTGGGGGGTGAGAAGAATCCCTACGAGCAGTACTTC
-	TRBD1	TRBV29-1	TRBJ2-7	CSVEDPGQGTHEQYF	TGCAGCGTTGAAGATCCGGGACAGGGAACCCACGAGCAGTACTTC
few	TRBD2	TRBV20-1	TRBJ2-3	CSAIAGVGTDTQYF	TGCAGTGCCATAGCGGGAGTGGGCACAGATACGCAGTATTTT
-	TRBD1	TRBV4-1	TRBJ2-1	CASSQDTGTAPAGQFF	TGCGCCAGCAGCCAAGATACCGGGACAGCCCCGGCGGGGCAGTTCTTC
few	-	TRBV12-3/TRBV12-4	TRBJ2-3	CASSLAFTDTQYF	TGTGCCAGCAGTTTAGCGTTCACAGATACGCAGTATTTT
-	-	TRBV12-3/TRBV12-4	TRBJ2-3	CASSQGLTQYF	TGTGCCAGCAGTCAGGGACTTACGCAGTATTTT
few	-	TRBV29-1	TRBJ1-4	CSVGQPATNEKLFF	TGCAGCGTTGGGCAGCCTGCAACTAATGAAAAACTGTTTTTT
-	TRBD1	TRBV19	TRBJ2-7	CASSPGQGVLYEQYF	TGTGCCAGTAGTCCAGGACAGGGGGTTCTCTACGAGCAGTACTTC
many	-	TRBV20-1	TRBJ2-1	CSARSWGNEQFF	TGCAGTGCTAGGAGTTGGGGCAATGAGCAGTTCTTC
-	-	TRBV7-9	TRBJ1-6	CASSGTFDNSPLHF	TGTGCCAGCAGCGGGACATTCGATAATTCACCCCTCCACTTT
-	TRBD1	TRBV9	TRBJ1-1	CASSVEGTEGAFF	TGTGCCAGCAGCGTAGAGGGGACAGAGGGAGCTTTCTTT
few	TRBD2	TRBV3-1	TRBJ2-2	CASSQEGGSLAGAGELFF	TGTGCCAGCAGCCAAGAGGGAGGAAGCCTAGCGGGAGCCGGGGAGCTGTTTTTT
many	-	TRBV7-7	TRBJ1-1	CASSPGPNTEAFF	TGTGCCAGCAGCCCCGGGCCAAACACTGAAGCTTTCTTT
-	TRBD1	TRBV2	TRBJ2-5	CAAYSQGARETQYF	TGTGCCGCCTACTCTCAGGGGGCTCGAGAGACCCAGTACTTC
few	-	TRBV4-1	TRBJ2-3	CASSQEPGPDTQYF	TGCGCCAGCAGCCAAGAACCCGGTCCGGATACGCAGTATTTT
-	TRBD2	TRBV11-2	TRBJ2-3	CASSLGRYSGAGTDTQYF	TGTGCCAGCAGCTTAGGAAGGTATAGCGGGGCTGGCACAGATACGCAGTATTTT
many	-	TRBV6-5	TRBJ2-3	CASSYGGSTDTQYF	TGTGCCAGCAGTTACGGGGGTAGCACAGATACGCAGTATTTT
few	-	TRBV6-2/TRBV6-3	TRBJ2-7	CASSYTRSSYEQYF	TGTGCCAGCAGTTATACCCGGAGCTCCTACGAGCAGTACTTC
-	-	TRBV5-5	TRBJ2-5	CASSFPPGRTQETQYF	TGTGCCAGCAGCTTCCCGCCGGGACGGACGCAAGAGACCCAGTACTTC
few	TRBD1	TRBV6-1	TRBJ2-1	CASRLGQYVWDEQFF	TGTGCCAGCAGACTGGGACAGTATGTTTGGGATGAGCAGTTCTTC
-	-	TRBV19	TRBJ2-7	CASIGGSEQYF	TGTGCCAGTATCGGGGGCAGCGAGCAGTACTTC
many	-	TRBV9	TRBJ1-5	CASSGGVGNQPQHF	TGTGCCAGCAGCGGCGGGGTGGGCAATCAGCCCCAGCATTTT
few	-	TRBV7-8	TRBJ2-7	CASSQRRGPPGDYEQYF	TGTGCCAGCAGTCAGAGGCGGGGTCCCCCAGGGGACTACGAGCAGTACTTC
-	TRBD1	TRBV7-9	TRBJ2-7	CAISSPTWDRHSYEQYF	TGTGCCATCAGCTCCCCAACTTGGGACAGGCATTCCTACGAGCAGTACTTC
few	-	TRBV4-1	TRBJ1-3	CASSRMGRGSGNTIYF	TGCGCCAGCAGCCGTATGGGTCGGGGCTCTGGAAACACCATATATTTT
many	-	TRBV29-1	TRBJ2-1	CSVEGRNYNEQFF	TGCAGCGTTGAGGGACGGAACTACAATGAGCAGTTCTTC